This record concerns one T cell receptor (beta chain) sequence. This sample is part of a study of blood T cell repertoires in COVID-19. Study context: Sites across the United States, Italy and Spain contributed samples from acute and convalescent COVID-19. PBMCs, B-cell-depleted T cells, or T cells were the source of the cDNA or gDNA that made up the material.

Per the study methods: Researchers report that nucleated cell counts were estimated from reference gene primer amplification. Method: immunoSEQ multiplex PCR; TCRdb's copy keeps in-frame clones and lacks some. V and J calls plus clone size are reproduced from that table; the DNA served to infer D and trimming. The sample includes around 140,000 clones, approximately 82% of them seen just once. Germline CDR1 is WSHSY and CDR2 is SAAADI. Trimming took 0 bases from V and 4 from J, leaving 6 bases between them. The CDR3 is 13 amino acids. The V gene is TRBV10-2, the J gene TRBJ2-5; D is perhaps TRBD2 (6 bases). Sequenced input: peripheral blood. This receptor was taken from a human donor with acute or convalescent COVID-19. The donor label of this sample is uncertain. The CDR3 region is CASSESAGETQYF. As DNA, the CDR3 is TGCGCCAGCAGTGAGTCAGCGGGAGAGACCCAGTACTTC.